A selection of T cell receptor beta chains follows, all from one sample in a study of cytomegalovirus exposure and HLA in healthy donors. The data were produced by immunoSEQ multiplex PCR, yet TCRdb's version contains in-frame clones alone and is incomplete. In the table there are 150,000 to 200,000 clones, 75% to 80% of which are singletons. Sequencing was done on a sample of PBMCs. The receptor set was obtained from a woman aged 30 to 39 in good health and CMV-seropositive. The CDR3 runs from the conserved cysteine through the conserved F or W. A D gene is named only where the DNA matches it firmly. Expanded clones are given a class, and other clones once, few, many or no size at all.

d_call: -; clone_size: once; v_call: TRBV15; j_call: TRBJ1-1; cdr3_nt: TGTGCCACCAGCCCCCGAAGGGCGGAGGTACAACGGGGAGAAGCTTTCTTT; cdr3_aa: CATSPRRAEVQRGEAFF
d_call: -; clone_size: -; v_call: TRBV2; j_call: TRBJ2-1; cdr3_nt: TGTGCCAGCAGTCCTGACAATGAACAGTTCTTC; cdr3_aa: CASSPDNEQFF
d_call: -; clone_size: -; v_call: TRBV1; j_call: TRBJ1-1; cdr3_nt: -; cdr3_aa: CTSSQEWGRGNTEAFF
d_call: TRBD2; clone_size: -; v_call: TRBV27; j_call: TRBJ2-4; cdr3_nt: TGTGCCAGTCGGCGTGCGGGGGTGGACATTCAGTACTTC; cdr3_aa: CASRRAGVDIQYF
d_call: TRBD1; clone_size: -; v_call: TRBV6-1; j_call: TRBJ2-7; cdr3_nt: TGTGCCAGCAGTCGGAAGACAGGGTCTACCTACGAGCAGTACTTC; cdr3_aa: CASSRKTGSTYEQYF
d_call: -; clone_size: -; v_call: TRBV4-3; j_call: TRBJ1-3; cdr3_nt: TGCGCCAGCAGCCAAGGGACCATGAGGGCTGGAAACACCATATATTTT; cdr3_aa: CASSQGTMRAGNTIYF
d_call: TRBD1; clone_size: medium-sized; v_call: TRBV6-1; j_call: TRBJ2-7; cdr3_nt: TGTGCCAGCAGTGAAACCCAAGGGACAGGTGGACACGAGCAGTACTTC; cdr3_aa: CASSETQGTGGHEQYF
d_call: -; clone_size: -; v_call: TRBV6-5; j_call: TRBJ2-3; cdr3_nt: TGTGCCAGCAGGGGCTTCACAGATACGCAGTATTTT; cdr3_aa: CASRGFTDTQYF
d_call: TRBD1; clone_size: -; v_call: TRBV4-2; j_call: TRBJ1-3; cdr3_nt: TGTGCCAGCAGCCAGGGGACAGGAGGAAACACCATATATTTT; cdr3_aa: CASSQGTGGNTIYF
d_call: -; clone_size: -; v_call: TRBV6-6; j_call: TRBJ2-7; cdr3_nt: TGTGCCAGCAGTTACGGGGGGGCGGGGGAGCAGTACTTC; cdr3_aa: CASSYGGAGEQYF
d_call: TRBD1; clone_size: -; v_call: TRBV18; j_call: TRBJ2-2; cdr3_nt: TGTGCCAGCTCACCAGGGACAGGGCTCACCGGGGAGCTGTTTTTT; cdr3_aa: CASSPGTGLTGELFF
d_call: -; clone_size: -; v_call: TRBV25-1; j_call: TRBJ2-7; cdr3_nt: TGTGCCAGCAGTAGTTCCGGGAGAACCTACGAGCAGTACTTC; cdr3_aa: CASSSSGRTYEQYF
d_call: TRBD1; clone_size: -; v_call: TRBV5-6; j_call: TRBJ1-1; cdr3_nt: TGTGCCAGCAGCTTGAAGTTAGGGGACAGGGTGAACACTGAAGCTTTCTTT; cdr3_aa: CASSLKLGDRVNTEAFF
d_call: -; clone_size: -; v_call: TRBV5-1; j_call: TRBJ2-7; cdr3_nt: TGCGCCAGCAGCTTGGTTGCGACCCGAGGCTACGAGCAGTACTTC; cdr3_aa: CASSLVATRGYEQYF
d_call: TRBD2; clone_size: -; v_call: TRBV4-3; j_call: TRBJ2-7; cdr3_nt: TGCGCCAGCAGCCAAGACCTAGCGGGGGAATACGAGCAGTACTTC; cdr3_aa: CASSQDLAGEYEQYF
d_call: -; clone_size: -; v_call: TRBV7-3; j_call: TRBJ1-5; cdr3_nt: TGTGCCAGCAGGTTAATCAATATATCGACATTCATTTATAGCAATCAGCCCCAGCATTTT; cdr3_aa: CASRLINISTFIYSNQPQHF
d_call: -; clone_size: -; v_call: TRBV21-1; j_call: TRBJ1-2; cdr3_nt: TGTGCCAGAGTGGACGGAGGAGAGTACTATGGCTACACCTTC; cdr3_aa: CARVDGGEYYGYTF
d_call: TRBD1; clone_size: -; v_call: TRBV2; j_call: TRBJ2-5; cdr3_nt: TGTGCCAGTCCTCTACAGGGGGGCTTTCAAGAGACCCAGTACTTC; cdr3_aa: CASPLQGGFQETQYF
d_call: -; clone_size: once; v_call: TRBV6-5; j_call: TRBJ2-5; cdr3_nt: TGTGCCAGCAGGGAGGACAGTTCCCAGTACTTC; cdr3_aa: CASREDSSQYF
d_call: TRBD2; clone_size: once; v_call: TRBV15; j_call: TRBJ2-7; cdr3_nt: TGTGCCACCAGCTGGGGACTAGACTACGAGCAGTACTTC; cdr3_aa: CATSWGLDYEQYF
d_call: TRBD1; clone_size: few; v_call: TRBV7-2; j_call: TRBJ1-2; cdr3_nt: TGTGCCAGCAGCTTAAGGGGAGGGACAGGGGGCCGCTATGGCTACACCTTC; cdr3_aa: CASSLRGGTGGRYGYTF
d_call: -; clone_size: -; v_call: TRBV5-6; j_call: TRBJ2-1; cdr3_nt: TGTGCCAGCAGCTTGGCCATTTCCTACAATGAGCAGTTCTTC; cdr3_aa: CASSLAISYNEQFF
d_call: -; clone_size: few; v_call: TRBV11-2; j_call: TRBJ1-1; cdr3_nt: TGTGCCAGCAGCCGCTCCGGGAACGCGCGTGAAGCTTTCTTT; cdr3_aa: CASSRSGNAREAFF
d_call: TRBD1; clone_size: -; v_call: TRBV6-5; j_call: TRBJ2-5; cdr3_nt: TGTGCCAGCGGGACAGGGTACCAAGAGACCCAGTACTTC; cdr3_aa: CASGTGYQETQYF
d_call: -; clone_size: -; v_call: TRBV5-6; j_call: TRBJ1-2; cdr3_nt: TGTGCCAGCAGCACATCGAGGAACTATGGCTACACCTTC; cdr3_aa: CASSTSRNYGYTF
d_call: TRBD1; clone_size: few; v_call: TRBV5-1; j_call: TRBJ1-2; cdr3_nt: TGCGCCAGCAGCCGGGACAGGACGGGCGGCTACACCTTC; cdr3_aa: CASSRDRTGGYTF
d_call: TRBD2; clone_size: -; v_call: TRBV11-3; j_call: TRBJ2-1; cdr3_nt: TGTGCCAGCAGCCGAATCACGACTAGCGGGGCCAATGAGCAGTTCTTC; cdr3_aa: CASSRITTSGANEQFF
d_call: -; clone_size: -; v_call: TRBV7-2; j_call: TRBJ1-1; cdr3_nt: TGTGCCAGCAGCTTAGAAGCGGAAGCTTTCTTT; cdr3_aa: CASSLEAEAFF
d_call: -; clone_size: -; v_call: TRBV5-6; j_call: TRBJ1-5; cdr3_nt: TGTGCCAGCAGCTATACAGGGAGAAGGGATCAGCCCCAGCATTTT; cdr3_aa: CASSYTGRRDQPQHF
d_call: -; clone_size: -; v_call: TRBV7-6; j_call: TRBJ1-6; cdr3_nt: TGTGCCAGCAGCGGCAAAGTCGGGGGGCCGCTGAATTCACCCCTCCACTTT; cdr3_aa: CASSGKVGGPLNSPLHF
d_call: TRBD2; clone_size: -; v_call: TRBV11-2; j_call: TRBJ2-7; cdr3_nt: TGTGCCAGCAGAGGGCCCAATAGCGGGGGCGAGCAGTACTTC; cdr3_aa: CASRGPNSGGEQYF
d_call: TRBD1; clone_size: -; v_call: TRBV5-1; j_call: TRBJ1-1; cdr3_nt: TGCGCCAGCAGCACAGACAGGGGAATGAACACTGAAGCTTTCTTT; cdr3_aa: CASSTDRGMNTEAFF
d_call: -; clone_size: -; v_call: TRBV27; j_call: TRBJ1-6; cdr3_nt: TGTGCCAGCAGTCCTGGGACACGTAATTCACCCCTCCACTTT; cdr3_aa: CASSPGTRNSPLHF
d_call: -; clone_size: -; v_call: TRBV19; j_call: TRBJ2-5; cdr3_nt: TGTGCCAGTCACGGCCCTGGGGAGGAGACCCAGTACTTC; cdr3_aa: CASHGPGEETQYF
d_call: TRBD2; clone_size: -; v_call: TRBV2; j_call: TRBJ2-3; cdr3_nt: TGTGCCAGCAGTGATTTGGGCTTCGGCGGGGGGGCAGATACGCAGTATTTT; cdr3_aa: CASSDLGFGGGADTQYF
d_call: TRBD1; clone_size: -; v_call: TRBV19; j_call: TRBJ2-7; cdr3_nt: TGTGCCAGTAGTATTGGAGGGACAGGAGACGAGCAGTACTTC; cdr3_aa: CASSIGGTGDEQYF
d_call: -; clone_size: -; v_call: TRBV9; j_call: TRBJ2-3; cdr3_nt: TGTGCCAGCAGCGTAGCTGATACGCAGTATTTT; cdr3_aa: CASSVADTQYF
d_call: -; clone_size: once; v_call: TRBV18; j_call: TRBJ1-4; cdr3_nt: TGTGCCAGCTCACTTATTCTTCGTGCAACTAATGAAAAACTGTTTTTT; cdr3_aa: CASSLILRATNEKLFF
d_call: -; clone_size: -; v_call: TRBV7-9; j_call: TRBJ1-4; cdr3_nt: TGTGCCAGCAGCTTATTTGACGGGGCTAATGAAAAACTGTTTTTT; cdr3_aa: CASSLFDGANEKLFF
d_call: -; clone_size: few; v_call: TRBV5-1; j_call: TRBJ2-4; cdr3_nt: TGCGCCAGCGCGAGGAATGGGGCGCCCAAAAACATTCAGTACTTC; cdr3_aa: CASARNGAPKNIQYF
d_call: -; clone_size: -; v_call: TRBV6-5; j_call: TRBJ2-5; cdr3_nt: TGTGCCAGCAGTTACTCGAGGACAGCCAACCAAGAGACCCAGTACTTC; cdr3_aa: CASSYSRTANQETQYF
d_call: -; clone_size: -; v_call: TRBV11-2; j_call: TRBJ1-5; cdr3_nt: TGTGCCAGCAGCCAAAATTATCAGCCCCAGCATTTT; cdr3_aa: CASSQNYQPQHF
d_call: -; clone_size: -; v_call: TRBV10-3; j_call: TRBJ1-1; cdr3_nt: TGTGCCATCAGTCCAAGTGGAGGAAACACTGAAGCTTTCTTT; cdr3_aa: CAISPSGGNTEAFF
d_call: TRBD1; clone_size: -; v_call: TRBV10-1; j_call: TRBJ2-1; cdr3_nt: TGCGCCAGCAGCGCCGACAGGGACAATGAGCAATTCTTC; cdr3_aa: CASSADRDNEQFF
d_call: TRBD1; clone_size: few; v_call: TRBV19; j_call: TRBJ2-7; cdr3_nt: TGTGCCAGTAGCCTCGACAGGGGGGCCTACGAGCAGTACTTC; cdr3_aa: CASSLDRGAYEQYF
d_call: TRBD2; clone_size: -; v_call: TRBV4-1; j_call: TRBJ2-1; cdr3_nt: TGCGCCAGCAGCCAAGATTTAAGACTAGCGGGAGTCAATGAGCAGTTCTTC; cdr3_aa: CASSQDLRLAGVNEQFF
d_call: -; clone_size: -; v_call: TRBV6-5; j_call: TRBJ2-1; cdr3_nt: TGTGCCAGCAGGCCCACTAGATATTCTGAGCAGTTCTTC; cdr3_aa: CASRPTRYSEQFF
d_call: -; clone_size: once; v_call: TRBV7-6; j_call: TRBJ1-1; cdr3_nt: TGTGCCAGCAGCAAATACATGAACACTGAAGCTTTCTTT; cdr3_aa: CASSKYMNTEAFF
d_call: -; clone_size: few; v_call: TRBV6-6; j_call: TRBJ2-2; cdr3_nt: TGTGCCAGCAGTTTCAGCACCGGGGAGCTGTTTTTT; cdr3_aa: CASSFSTGELFF
d_call: -; clone_size: -; v_call: TRBV7-2; j_call: TRBJ1-1; cdr3_nt: TGTGCCAGCAGGGAGGTCGGCCTTAGGTCAGCTTTCTTT; cdr3_aa: CASREVGLRSAFF
d_call: -; clone_size: -; v_call: TRBV4-2; j_call: TRBJ2-1; cdr3_nt: TGTGCCAGCAGCCGACAAAGGGATGTTACCGGGATTAGTGTTGTGGGTCGCAATGAGCAGTTCTTC; cdr3_aa: CASSRQRDVTGISVVGRNEQFF
d_call: -; clone_size: few; v_call: TRBV6-6; j_call: TRBJ1-1; cdr3_nt: TGTGCCAGCAGCTTCCAACAGGGTTTCAGCACTGAAGCTTTCTTT; cdr3_aa: CASSFQQGFSTEAFF
d_call: TRBD1; clone_size: -; v_call: TRBV18; j_call: TRBJ1-3; cdr3_nt: TGTGCCAGCTCACCACGGAAGGGACAGGCTGGAAACACCATATATTTT; cdr3_aa: CASSPRKGQAGNTIYF